This record covers a single T cell receptor beta chain. This record belongs to a study of blood T cell repertoires in COVID-19. Per the germline V gene, CDR1 is WNHNN and CDR2 is SYGVQD (reference sequence). Trimming removed 10 bases at V and 7 bases at J, with 19 bases between. The CDR3 runs to 14 residues. Data came from immunoSEQ multiplex PCR; TCRdb stores just in-frame clones and leaves some out. This table has 350,000 to 500,000 clones, 85% to 90% appearing once. This clonotype was obtained from a man aged 18-30 years with COVID-19, enrolled during active disease. This chain joins TRBV10-1 and TRBJ2-2, with D maybe TRBD1 (6 bases). What was sequenced was peripheral blood. CDR3 bases: TGCGCCACCTCTACAGGGCTGGCAAACGGGGAGCTGTTTTTT. Amino acid sequence: CATSTGLANGELFF.